The entry below gives a single T cell receptor (beta chain) sequence along with its context. This specimen includes other DNA sequences encoding the same CDR3. The data are from a study of blood T cell repertoires in COVID-19. The germline gives CDR1 SGHRS, CDR2 YFSETQ. The CDR3 is 15 residues long. The ends were cut back, 0 bases at V and 4 bases at J, with 12 bases in the middle. Assay used: immunoSEQ multiplex PCR; TCRdb lists only in-frame clones, some missing. The repertoire consists of approximately 260,000 clones, with 85% to 90% occurring once and the leading ten covering roughly 2.2%. The source of this sequence is a woman in her fifties or sixties with COVID-19, enrolled during active disease. The chain links TRBV5-1 to TRBJ2-3; D might be TRBD1 (6 bases). The sample taken for sequencing was peripheral blood. CDR3 in DNA: TGCGCCAGCAGCTTGGTAGGCAGGGGCCCAGATACGCAGTATTTT. Translation: CASSLVGRGPDTQYF.